These 25 T cell receptor beta chains share one sample of origin, sequenced in a study of cytomegalovirus exposure and HLA in healthy donors. With 60 Vbeta and 13 Jbeta primers, the PCR was carried out. Using immunoSEQ multiplex PCR, the repertoire was profiled, and TCRdb retains in-frame clones only, with some absent. The top ten hold more than 3.5% of the sample, which has fewer than 150,000 clones, less than 80% seen once. The sample taken for sequencing was PBMCs. The origin of the receptors is a woman in her 40s in good health and CMV-seropositive.

The chain links TRBV28 to TRBJ2-7; 11 bases agree with TRBD2. CDR1 MDHEN and CDR2 SYDVKM come from the germline V gene. The CDR3 consists of 14 residues. The V segment lost 6 bases and the J segment 4 bases; nucleotides outside the gene matches: 5. The CDR3 region is CASRIAGGAYEQYF. The CDR3 DNA is TGTGCCAGCAGAATAGCGGGAGGGGCGTACGAGCAGTACTTC.

In this sample, this clone turned up a few times. At the DNA level, this CDR3 is encoded by other sequences in the same sample as well. The V call is TRBV4-1, the J call TRBJ1-5; unclear D gene. The germline V gene encodes CDR1 MGHRA and CDR2 YSYEKL. V lost 0 bases and J 2 bases, leaving 11 bases between the germline ends. The CDR3 is 16 residues long. Here the CDR3 reads CASSQDGGFGNQPQHF. The CDR3 region has the DNA TGCGCCAGCAGCCAAGATGGAGGTTTCGGCAATCAGCCCCAGCATTTT.

This chain uses TRBV19 with TRBJ2-4; D gene uncertain. CDR3 length equals 15 residues. V was pared by 4 bases and J by 3 bases, with 13 bases between. CDR1 and CDR2 (germline): LNHDA, SQIVND (reference sequence). DNA of the CDR3: TGTGCCAGTAGTAGGGCAGGTGCTTACAAAAACATTCAGTACTTC. This sequence encodes CASSRAGAYKNIQYF.

This chain connects TRBV7-2 to TRBJ2-3; the match to TRBD2 covers 14 bases. The CDR3 has 15 residues. Trimming cost V 5 bases and J 8 bases; bases outside gene matches: 6. Germline V lookup: CDR1 SGHTA, CDR2 FQGNSA. The CDR3 loop reads CASSRGLAGESTQYF. DNA for the CDR3: TGTGCCAGCAGCCGGGGACTAGCGGGGGAGAGTACGCAGTATTTT.

V is TRBV5-4 and J is TRBJ2-1; 9 positions agree with TRBD2. This CDR3 region has 15 residues. The V and J ends lost 4 bases and 8 bases, in that order; junction bases with no gene match: 10. Germline-derived CDR1 and CDR2 are SGHNT and YYREEE (reference sequence). Here the CDR3 reads CASSVGLAGTYEQFF. CDR3 nucleotide sequence: TGTGCCAGCAGCGTTGGGCTAGCGGGAACTTATGAGCAGTTCTTC.

V is TRBV29-1 and J is TRBJ2-1; 12 bases are a match to TRBD2. CDR3 size: 13 residues. Germline CDR1 SQVTM, CDR2 ANQGSEA. The junction had 5 bases not matched to a gene; V was cut back by 5 bases and J by 9 bases. The CDR3 reads CSVRLAGVSEQFF. The CDR3 DNA follows: TGCAGCGTTCGACTAGCGGGAGTCTCTGAGCAGTTCTTC.

This clone was detected once. The CDR3 sequence is CASSRSGDSYNEQFF. The CDR3 DNA sequence: TGTGCCAGCAGCAGGAGCGGGGACTCCTACAATGAGCAGTTCTTC. The rearrangement uses TRBV9 and TRBJ2-1, with TRBD2 identical over 7 bases. The germline V gene encodes CDR1 SGDLS and CDR2 YYNGEE. The CDR3 contains 15 residues. V was clipped by 4 bases and J by 0 bases; unmatched bases: 4.

The V call is TRBV7-2, the J call TRBJ2-1; D call uncertain. Germline assignment: CDR1 SGHTA and CDR2 FQGNSA. Trimming shortened V by 2 bases and J by 9 bases, and 11 bases separated the two germline ends. This CDR3 spans 13 amino acids. The CDR3 DNA follows: TGTGCCAGCAGCTTAACCCCCCCCGGTGAGCAGTTCTTC. This sequence encodes CASSLTPPGEQFF.

The chain carries TRBV5-5 and TRBJ2-3; D is ambiguous. The CDR3 is 13 amino acids. Germline CDR1 is SGHKS and CDR2 is YYEKEE (reference sequence). Trimming took 1 base from V and 1 from J, leaving 4 bases between them. For the CDR3, the DNA is TGTGCCAGCAGCTTGCAGGGCACAGATACGCAGTATTTT. As protein: CASSLQGTDTQYF.

The V gene is TRBV19, the J gene TRBJ1-2, with TRBD1 as a possible D gene (6 bases). The V gene's germline CDR1 is LNHDA and CDR2 SQIVND (reference sequence). Trimming removed 3 bases at V and 0 bases at J, with 14 bases between. This CDR3 spans 16 amino acids. The CDR3 spells CASSMTGFEANYGYTF. The CDR3 nucleotides are TGTGCCAGTAGTATGACAGGCTTCGAAGCTAACTATGGCTACACCTTC. Supplemented by reference TRBV19 and TRBJ1-2, the full variable domain reads DGGITQSPKYLFRKEGQNVTLSCEQNLNHDAMYWYRQDPGQGLRLIYYSQIVNDFQKGDIAEGYSVSREKKESFPLTVTSAQKNPTAFYLCASSMTGFEANYGYTFGSGTRLTVV.

The J gene is TRBJ2-5, the V gene TRBV7-2, with TRBD1 identical over 11 bases. Per the germline V gene, CDR1 is SGHTA and CDR2 is FQGNSA. The CDR3 is made up of 15 amino acids. V shed 2 bases, J shed 4 bases, and the junction held 3 bases outside the gene matches. CDR3 in DNA: TGTGCCAGCAGCTTAAGGGGGACAGGGGGAGAGACCCAGTACTTC. Residues: CASSLRGTGGETQYF.

This sequence joins TRBV5-8 and TRBJ1-5; D ambiguous. The CDR3 length is 13 residues. Per germline, CDR1 SGHTS and CDR2 YDEGEE. V lost 4 bases, J lost 5 bases, and 10 bases lay in between. Here the CDR3 reads CASSVLIDQPQHF. CDR3 in DNA: TGTGCCAGCAGCGTTCTTATTGATCAGCCCCAGCATTTT.

The chain uses TRBV6-5 and TRBJ1-2; D not resolved. The CDR3 has 15 residues. V gave up 0 bases and J gave up 0 bases, with 8 bases separating them. Looked up from germline, CDR1 is MNHEY and CDR2 is SVGAGI. CDR3 in amino acids: CASSYSRQPNYGYTF. DNA of the CDR3: TGTGCCAGCAGTTACTCGAGGCAGCCTAACTATGGCTACACCTTC.

This clone is medium-sized. The chain recombines TRBV11-3 with TRBJ1-4, with D unclear. Germline V gives CDR1 SGHNT, CDR2 YENEEA. The CDR3 spans 13 residues. V was shortened by 1 base and J by 7 bases, with 7 bases between the two germline ends. Here the CDR3 reads CASSLVASEKLFF. CDR3 in DNA: TGTGCCAGCAGCTTAGTAGCAAGTGAAAAACTGTTTTTT. Supplemented by reference TRBV11-3 and TRBJ1-4, the full variable domain reads EAGVVQSPRYKIIEKKQPVAFWCNPISGHNTLYWYLQNLGQGPELLIRYENEEAVDDSQLPKDRFSAERLKGVDSTLKIQPAELGDSAVYLCASSLVASEKLFFGSGTQLSVL.

This clone came up a few times. CDR3 protein: CASSALAGLDYEQYF. In DNA form, the CDR3 reads TGTGCCAGCAGTGCCCTAGCGGGTCTAGACTACGAGCAGTACTTC. The gene calls are TRBV27 and TRBJ2-7, with TRBD2 matching over 8 bases. V shed 5 bases, J shed 3 bases, and the junction held 9 bases outside the gene matches. The germline V gene has CDR1 MNHEY and CDR2 SMNVEV (reference sequence). This CDR3 is 15 amino acids long.

In its sample, this clone was seen a few times. The chain carries TRBV30 and TRBJ1-6; no clear D gene. Germline V gene lookup returns CDR1 GTSNPN and CDR2 SVGIG (reference sequence). Between the trimmed V and J ends, which lost 4 bases and 7 bases, there was a span of 11 bases. This CDR3 spans 13 amino acids. CDR3 nucleotide sequence: TGTGCCTGGACGGGATTGGGCAATTCACCCCTCCACTTT. This translates into CAWTGLGNSPLHF.

This clone has just one count. The J gene is TRBJ2-2, the V gene TRBV5-1, with a weak D call TRBD2 (5 bases). CDR1 and CDR2 (germline): SGHRS, YFSETQ. Deletions cut 4 bases from V and 8 bases from J, with 12 bases between. The CDR3 is 13 amino acids. CDR3 coding DNA: TGCGCCAGCAGCCTGGACTTCGCTGGGGAGCTGTTTTTT. The encoded protein is CASSLDFAGELFF.

The chain combines TRBV5-1 with TRBJ2-1; 10 bases agree with TRBD2. CDR3 length: 15 residues. Germline V CDR1 and CDR2: SGHRS, YFSETQ. The trim removed 2 bases at V and 6 bases at J, leaving 5 bases unmatched. The CDR3 DNA sequence: TGCGCCAGCAGCTTCGTTTCTAGCGGGAGCAATGAGCAGTTCTTC. This sequence encodes CASSFVSSGSNEQFF.

The chain has TRBV7-3 and TRBJ2-1; 10 bases are shared with TRBD2. CDR3 size: 14 residues. CDR1 SGHTA and CDR2 FQGTGA come from the germline V gene. The V gene end was trimmed by 5 bases and the J gene end by 8 bases; junction bases not matched to a gene: 6. DNA for the CDR3: TGTGCCAGCAGCCCCCAGCGGGGGGGCCATGAGCAGTTCTTC. As protein: CASSPQRGGHEQFF.

Details on this clone: The sample has other DNA sequences that encode this CDR3 too. The chain joins TRBV9 to TRBJ1-3; TRBD1 aligns across 7 bases. The CDR3 sequence is 14 residues long. CDR1 SGDLS and CDR2 YYNGEE come from the germline V gene. The J segment lost 7 bases and the V segment lost 0 bases, leaving 4 bases of the junction unmatched. The DNA for the CDR3 is TGTGCCAGCAGCGTAGAGGGGGCGGGGAACACCATATATTTT. Amino acid sequence: CASSVEGAGNTIYF.

The chain is built from TRBV7-3 and TRBJ2-2; tentatively, D is TRBD2 (7 bases). Deletions cut 4 bases from V and 7 bases from J, with 16 bases between. CDR3 length: 15 residues. CDR1 and CDR2 from the germline V gene are SGHTA and FQGTGA. The CDR3 bases are TGTGCCAGCAGCTCAGGGGAGGGCCTTAGCGGGGAGCTGTTTTTT. It codes for CASSSGEGLSGELFF. The entire variable domain, with the rest obtained from reference TRBV7-3 and TRBJ2-2, is as follows: GAGVSQTPSNKVTEKGKYVELRCDPISGHTALYWYRQSLGQGPEFLIYFQGTGAADDSGLPNDRFFAVRPEGSVSTLKIQRTERGDSAVYLCASSSGEGLSGELFFGEGSRLTVL.

Details on this clone: At one of its ends the junction is not consistent with the germline gene, which may arise from a read error. CDR3 sequence reads: CSSSLPGQGLTDTQYF. CDR3 DNA sequence: TGTTCCAGCAGCTTACCCGGACAGGGTCTTACGGATACGCAGTATTTT. The chain carries TRBV7-9 and TRBJ2-3, with 8 bases that match TRBD1. CDR1 is SEHNR, CDR2 FQNEAQ, per germline (reference sequence). This CDR3 region has 16 residues.

This chain joins TRBV7-2 and TRBJ2-4; 8 bases are a match to TRBD1. CDR3 length equals 15 residues. The J segment lost 7 bases and the V segment lost 6 bases, leaving 11 bases of the junction unmatched. The germline gives CDR1 SGHTA, CDR2 FQGNSA. The CDR3 sequence is CASRPDRGSVNIQYF. DNA for the CDR3: TGTGCCAGCAGACCTGACAGGGGTTCGGTGAACATTCAGTACTTC.

The rearrangement uses TRBV15 and TRBJ1-2, with 11 positions matching TRBD1. With V trimmed by 3 bases and J by 4 bases, 4 bases remained unmatched. This CDR3 comprises 15 residues. CDR1 LNHNV and CDR2 YYDKDF come from the germline V gene (reference sequence). CDR3 sequence: CATSRGGQGAYGYTF. The CDR3 DNA reads as TGTGCCACCAGCAGGGGCGGACAGGGGGCCTATGGCTACACCTTC. Supplemented by reference TRBV15 and TRBJ1-2, the full variable domain reads DAMVIQNPRYQVTQFGKPVTLSCSQTLNHNVMYWYQQKSSQAPKLLFHYYDKDFNNEADTPDNFQSRRPNTSFCFLDIRSPGLGDTAMYLCATSRGGQGAYGYTFGSGTRLTVV.

The V call is TRBV5-1, the J call TRBJ2-1, with TRBD1 matching 8 bases. V trimming: 3 bases; J trimming: 3 bases; junction bases outside the gene matches: 8. The CDR3 contains 16 residues. CDR1 and CDR2 (germline): SGHRS, YFSETQ. This chain's CDR3 is CASSSWGQESYNEQFF. The CDR3 bases are TGCGCCAGCAGCTCATGGGGACAGGAAAGCTACAATGAGCAGTTCTTC.